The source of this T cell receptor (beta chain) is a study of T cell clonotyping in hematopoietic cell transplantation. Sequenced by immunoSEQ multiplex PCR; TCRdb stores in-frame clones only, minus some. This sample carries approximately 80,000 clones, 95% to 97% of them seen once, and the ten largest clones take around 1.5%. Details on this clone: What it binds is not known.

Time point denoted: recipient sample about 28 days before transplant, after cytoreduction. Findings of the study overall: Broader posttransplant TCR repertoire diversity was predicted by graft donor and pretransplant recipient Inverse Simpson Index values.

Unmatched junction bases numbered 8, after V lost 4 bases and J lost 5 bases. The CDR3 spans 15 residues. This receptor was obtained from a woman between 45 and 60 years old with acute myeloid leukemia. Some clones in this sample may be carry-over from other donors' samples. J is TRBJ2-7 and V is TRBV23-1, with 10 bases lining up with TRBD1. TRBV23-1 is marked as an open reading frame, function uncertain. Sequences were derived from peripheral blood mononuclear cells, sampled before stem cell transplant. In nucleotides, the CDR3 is TGCGCCAGCAGTCGTCCCCGGGACAGGGGCCACGAGCAGTACTTC. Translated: CASSRPRDRGHEQYF.